This entry lists 18 T cell receptor beta chains sequenced from one sample in a study of T-cell memory formation after mild COVID-19. TCRdb itself ran the 5' RACE reads through MiXCR, one entry per CDR3 protein. The profile shows about 180,000 distinct CDR3 sequences, around 20% of them singletons. Sequenced material: PBMCs or a T cell subset sorted from them (not recorded which). Receptors originate from a man aged 18 to 29 who had mild COVID-19 (a few samples of this study predate the infection). Cell type and time point are not known.

The CDR3 spells CASSIGQGYNQPQHF. The CDR3 region has the DNA TGTGCCAGTAGTATCGGACAGGGGTACAATCAGCCCCAGCATTTT. The chain employs TRBV19 and TRBJ1-5; 9 bases map to TRBD1. The CDR3 runs 15 residues. CDR1 and CDR2 (germline): LNHDA, SQIVND (reference sequence). V gave up 3 bases and J gave up 3 bases; unmatched junction bases: 3.

This clonotype came up a few times. This sequence joins TRBV6-2 or TRBV6-3 and TRBJ1-2; D unresolved. Germline V gene data show CDR1 as MNHEY and CDR2 as SVGEGT. With 6 bases removed from V and 4 bases from J, the gap between germline ends came to 6 bases. The CDR3 runs 11 residues. As DNA, the CDR3 is TGTGCCAGCAGCCGAAGCTATGGCTACACCTTC. Encoded protein: CASSRSYGYTF.

This clonotype has a handful of counts. The chain has TRBV19 and TRBJ2-1; 10 bases are shared with TRBD2. V lost 6 bases to trimming and J lost 8 bases; unmatched junction nucleotides: 4. The length of the CDR3 is 13 residues. Germline CDR1 and CDR2: LNHDA and SQIVND (reference sequence). CDR3 DNA: TGTGCCAGTAGGAGCGGGGGGGCCGATGAGCAGTTCTTC. Translating it yields CASRSGGADEQFF.

This clonotype appeared a few times. CDR3 protein: CASSQERAYNSPLHF. The CDR3 DNA reads as TGTGCCAGCAGCCAAGAGCGAGCTTATAATTCACCCCTCCACTTT. The chain is built from TRBV14 and TRBJ1-6, with D uncertain. There are 15 residues in the CDR3. Looked up from germline, CDR1 is SGHDN and CDR2 is FVKESK. V was shortened by 0 bases and J by 4 bases, with 7 bases between the two germline ends.

This clonotype was observed a single time. The junction does not match germline at one end; this may be a read error. V usage is TRBV24-1 and J usage is TRBJ2-7; D perhaps matches TRBD2 (5 bases). Germline assignment: CDR1 KGHDR and CDR2 SFDVKD. The CDR3 length is 12 residues. The CDR3 here is CATSDSAMNGDF. The CDR3 DNA reads TGTGCCACCAGTGATTCGGCAATGAACGGGGACTTC.

This clonotype occurred many times. The chain carries TRBV7-2 and TRBJ2-3; D gene uncertain. The ends were cut back, 5 bases at V and 4 bases at J, with 10 bases in the middle. Looked up from germline, CDR1 is SGHTA and CDR2 is FQGNSA. CDR3 length: 13 amino acids. The CDR3 reads CASSPRVSDTQYF. The CDR3 region has the DNA TGTGCCAGCAGCCCTCGCGTATCAGATACGCAGTATTTT.

The rearrangement uses TRBV11-2 and TRBJ2-7; D gene uncertain. This CDR3 is built from 14 residues. V shed 3 bases and J shed 0 bases, with 9 bases lying between them. Germline V gives CDR1 SGHAT, CDR2 FQNNGV. The CDR3 DNA reads TGTGCCAGCAGCTTGGCCCAGAGCTCCTACGAGCAGTACTTC. Translation gives CASSLAQSSYEQYF.

There are a few counts of this clonotype. The rearrangement uses TRBV9 and TRBJ2-5; D is unclear. V was pared by 4 bases and J by 1 base, with 8 bases between. There are 13 residues in the CDR3. The germline V gene encodes CDR1 SGDLS and CDR2 YYNGEE. CDR3 sequence: CASSKRIQETQYF. The CDR3 nucleotides are TGTGCCAGCAGCAAGCGAATCCAAGAGACCCAGTACTTC.

The chain recombines TRBV18 with TRBJ1-1; possibly TRBD1 for D (6 bases). Germline loops: CDR1 KGHSH, CDR2 LQKENI. The CDR3 length is 15 residues. Trimming shortened V by 0 bases and J by 4 bases, and 12 bases separated the two germline ends. CDR3 in DNA: TGTGCCAGCTCACCACCGTGGGGGCAGGGCACTGAAGCTTTCTTT. It translates to CASSPPWGQGTEAFF.

This rearrangement joins TRBV7-2 to TRBJ1-1, with a possible D match to TRBD1 (5 bases). Trimming shortened V by 2 bases and J by 4 bases, and 11 bases separated the two germline ends. Germline CDR1 and CDR2: SGHTA and FQGNSA. The CDR3 extends over 14 amino acids. The CDR3 here is CASSLSGGGTEAFF. In nucleotides, the CDR3 is TGTGCCAGCAGCTTAAGTGGTGGGGGCACTGAAGCTTTCTTT.

The sample holds a few counts of this clonotype. The chain has TRBV12-3 or TRBV12-4 and TRBJ2-3; weak D call: TRBD2 (7 bases). CDR3 length: 16 residues. Trimming took off 5 bases at V and 1 base at J, with 16 bases between the two ends. CDR3 loop: CASSGWGGLGTDTQYF. In DNA form, the CDR3 reads TGTGCCAGCAGTGGGTGGGGGGGCCTAGGCACAGATACGCAGTATTTT.

V and J are TRBV7-9 and TRBJ1-2, with D perhaps TRBD1 (5 bases). Germline values: CDR1 SEHNR, CDR2 FQNEAQ (reference sequence). The CDR3 has 15 amino acids. Trimming pared 2 bases from V and 7 bases from J, leaving 17 bases between. CDR3 in amino acids: CASSLRQPPTGGYTF. DNA for the CDR3: TGTGCCAGCAGCTTAAGACAGCCCCCGACGGGTGGCTACACCTTC.

The rearrangement links TRBV4-1 to TRBJ2-1, with D possibly being TRBD2 (6 bases). Germline CDR1 and CDR2: MGHRA and YSYEKL. Trimming cost V 0 bases and J 8 bases, with 11 bases left between them. CDR3 length: 14 amino acids. CDR3 region: CASSQDLGGYEQFF. The CDR3 DNA is TGCGCCAGCAGCCAAGATCTGGGGGGATATGAGCAGTTCTTC.

This clonotype was seen just once. The J gene is TRBJ2-1, the V gene TRBV4-3; D possibly corresponds to TRBD1 (6 bases). With 4 bases removed from V and 3 bases from J, the gap between germline ends came to 16 bases. This CDR3 is 16 amino acids long. Per germline, CDR1 LGHNA and CDR2 YSLEER. Written as DNA, the CDR3 is TGCGCCAGCAGCCTACAGGGCCCCTTTATCTACAATGAGCAGTTCTTC. It codes for CASSLQGPFIYNEQFF.

The chain links TRBV4-2 to TRBJ1-5; D unresolved. Germline V gives CDR1 LGHNA, CDR2 YNFKEQ. This CDR3 is built from 15 residues. Trimming shortened V by 1 base and J by 3 bases, and 10 bases separated the two germline ends. The CDR3 DNA follows: TGTGCCAGCAGCCAAGGGCGATCGGTCAATCAGCCCCAGCATTTT. It codes for CASSQGRSVNQPQHF.

This clonotype was seen a handful of times. V gene TRBV4-2 combines with J gene TRBJ1-1; TRBD1 aligns across 8 bases. This CDR3 has 16 residues. Germline assignment: CDR1 LGHNA and CDR2 YNFKEQ. The V gene end was trimmed by 3 bases and the J gene end by 3 bases; junction bases not matched to a gene: 9. The DNA of the CDR3 is TGTGCCAGCAGCCACATCGGACAGGGCCAGGACACTGAAGCTTTCTTT. This sequence encodes CASSHIGQGQDTEAFF.

This clonotype was counted a few times. This chain uses TRBV5-1 with TRBJ2-3; 9 bases map to TRBD1. Germline lookup yields CDR1 SGHRS and CDR2 YFSETQ. The V and J ends lost 2 bases and 2 bases, in that order; junction bases with no gene match: 12. This CDR3 spans 18 amino acids. As DNA, the CDR3 is TGCGCCAGCAGCTTTGGGGGACAGGGAAAGCCTTTCACAGATACGCAGTATTTT. Protein: CASSFGGQGKPFTDTQYF. The full variable domain, completed using reference TRBV5-1 and TRBJ2-3, is KAGVTQTPRYLIKTRGQQVTLSCSPISGHRSVSWYQQTPGQGLQFLFEYFSETQRNKGNFPGRFSGRQFSNSRSEMNVSTLELGDSALYLCASSFGGQGKPFTDTQYFGPGTRLTVL.

This clonotype was seen more than once but under ten times. The chain employs TRBV6-5 and TRBJ1-2; 9 positions match TRBD1. With V trimmed by 6 bases and J by 3 bases, 8 bases remained unmatched. Germline values: CDR1 MNHEY, CDR2 SVGAGI. This CDR3 comprises 15 residues. CDR3 coding DNA: TGTGCCAGCAGCTCCTGGACAGGGGACGACTATGGCTACACCTTC. Protein sequence: CASSSWTGDDYGYTF.